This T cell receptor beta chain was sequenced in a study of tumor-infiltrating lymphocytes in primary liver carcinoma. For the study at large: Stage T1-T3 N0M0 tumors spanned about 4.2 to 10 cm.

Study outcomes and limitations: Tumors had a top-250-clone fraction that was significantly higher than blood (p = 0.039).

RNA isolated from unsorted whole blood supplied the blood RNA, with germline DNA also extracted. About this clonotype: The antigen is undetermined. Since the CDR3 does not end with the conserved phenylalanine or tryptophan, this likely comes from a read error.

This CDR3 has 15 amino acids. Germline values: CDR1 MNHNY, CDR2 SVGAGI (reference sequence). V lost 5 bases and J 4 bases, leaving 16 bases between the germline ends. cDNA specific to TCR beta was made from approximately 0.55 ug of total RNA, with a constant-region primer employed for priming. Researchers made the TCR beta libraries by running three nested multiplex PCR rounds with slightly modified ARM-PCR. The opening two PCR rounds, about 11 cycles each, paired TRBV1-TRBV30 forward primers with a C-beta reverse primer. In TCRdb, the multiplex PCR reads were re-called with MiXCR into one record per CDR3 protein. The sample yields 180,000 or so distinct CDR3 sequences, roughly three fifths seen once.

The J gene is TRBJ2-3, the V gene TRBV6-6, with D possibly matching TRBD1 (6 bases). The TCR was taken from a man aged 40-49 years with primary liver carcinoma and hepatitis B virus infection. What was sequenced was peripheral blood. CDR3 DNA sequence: TGTGCCAGCAGTGAGGACAGTCTGGAAGCAGATACGCAGTATTCT. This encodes CASSEDSLEADTQYS.